Reported below is one T cell receptor (beta chain). As yet, its antigen is unknown. These data originate in a study of OX40 agonist ivuxolimab in advanced cancers. For the study at large: An agonistic human IgG2 monoclonal antibody against OX40 (CD134) was given. Findings and limits, study-wide: Partial responders dosed at 0.1-3.0 mg/kg displayed clonal expansion ranking among the lowest.

Some clones are missing from TCRdb's copy, which holds only in-frame ones; the method was immunoSEQ multiplex PCR. Of tens of thousands of clones in the sample, approximately 84% are singletons; the top ten hold about 27%. The sequence was collected from an adult with an advanced solid tumor such as melanoma, head and neck, liver or kidney cancer. Here the sequenced sample was CD4+ or CD8+ T cells sorted from blood, taken in a trial of the OX40 agonist ivuxolimab.

The CDR3 nucleotides are TGTGCCAGCAGTTTGGTCAGGGGATCCGAGCAGTACTTC. This translates into CASSLVRGSEQYF. The chain couples TRBV27 to TRBJ2-7, with TRBD1 as a possible D gene (6 bases). Germline V gene data show CDR1 as MNHEY and CDR2 as SMNVEV (reference sequence). Trimming removed 3 bases from V and 6 bases from J, with 12 bases in between. The CDR3 is 13 amino acids.